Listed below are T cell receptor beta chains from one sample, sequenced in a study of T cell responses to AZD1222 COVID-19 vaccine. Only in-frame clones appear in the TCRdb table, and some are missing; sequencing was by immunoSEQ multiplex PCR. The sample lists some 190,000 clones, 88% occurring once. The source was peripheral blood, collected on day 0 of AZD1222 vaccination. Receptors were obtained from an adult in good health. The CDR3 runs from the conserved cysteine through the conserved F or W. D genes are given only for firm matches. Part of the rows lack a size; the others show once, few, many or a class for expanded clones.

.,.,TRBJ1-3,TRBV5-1,TGCGCCAGCAGCTTGCAGGGTGGGCGAAACACCATATATTTT,CASSLQGGRNTIYF
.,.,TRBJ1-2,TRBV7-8,TGTGCCAGCAGCTTAGTGCCCAACTATGGCTACACCTTC,CASSLVPNYGYTF
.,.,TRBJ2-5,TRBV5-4,TGTGCCAGCAGCTTGGCCGCCCGAAGCCAAGAGACCCAGTACTTC,CASSLAARSQETQYF
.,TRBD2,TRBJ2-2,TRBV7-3,TGTGCCAGCAGCTTACTCTCGGGGGGTTGGAACACCGGGGAGCTGTTTTTT,CASSLLSGGWNTGELFF
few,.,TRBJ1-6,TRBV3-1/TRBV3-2,TGTGCCAGCAGCCCAACCCGCGGTTCACCCCTCCACTTT,CASSPTRGSPLHF
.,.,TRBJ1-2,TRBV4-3,TGCGCCAGCAGCCAAGATGGTATCTATGGCTACACCTTC,CASSQDGIYGYTF
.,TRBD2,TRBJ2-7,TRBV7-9,TGTGCCAGCAGCTTAGGGTTCGGCGGGGGGACCTACGAGCAGTACTTC,CASSLGFGGGTYEQYF
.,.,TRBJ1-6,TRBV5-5,TGTGCCAGCAGCTCACAGGAAGGGTTATGGACACCCCTCCACTTT,CASSSQEGLWTPLHF
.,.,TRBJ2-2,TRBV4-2,TGTGCCAGCAGCCCCCAGGGGAACACCGGGGAGCTGTTTTTT,CASSPQGNTGELFF
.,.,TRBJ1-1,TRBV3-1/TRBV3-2,TGTGCCAGCAGCCAGGCGGCAATTATAACTGAAGCTTTCTTT,CASSQAAIITEAFF
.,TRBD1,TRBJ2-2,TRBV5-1,TGCGCCAGCAGCCCCGACAGGGTAGGAACCGGGGAGCTGTTTTTT,CASSPDRVGTGELFF
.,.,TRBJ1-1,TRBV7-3,TGTGCCAGCAGCTTCCGTATGGACACTGAAGCTTTCTTT,CASSFRMDTEAFF
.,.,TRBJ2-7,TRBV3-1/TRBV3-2,TGTGCCAGCAGCCTCGGAGGGGGTTCCCCGTACTTC,CASSLGGGSPYF
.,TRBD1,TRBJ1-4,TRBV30,TGTGCCTGGAGGGCCGGGACAGGGTACGAAAAACTGTTTTTT,CAWRAGTGYEKLFF
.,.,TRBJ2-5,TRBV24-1,TGTGCCACCAGTTCAACCCTTCGGGAGACCCAGTACTTC,CATSSTLRETQYF
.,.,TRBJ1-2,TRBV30,TGTGCCTGGAGTGTAACGGGGGCAATCGGCTACACCTTC,CAWSVTGAIGYTF
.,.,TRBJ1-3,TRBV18,TGTGCCAGCTCACCCTCCGGCAGGCAGTCTGGAAACACCATATATTTT,CASSPSGRQSGNTIYF
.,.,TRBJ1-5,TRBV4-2,TGTGCCAGCAGCCAAGAGGCCCAGCCAGATCAGCCCCAGCATTTT,CASSQEAQPDQPQHF
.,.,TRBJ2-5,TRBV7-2,TGTGCCAGCAGCTTACGTCTGTACCAAGAGACCCAGTACTTC,CASSLRLYQETQYF
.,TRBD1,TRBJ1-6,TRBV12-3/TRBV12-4,TGTGCCAGCAGGGGGACAGCGGTCGCCGCCCTCCACTTT,CASRGTAVAALHF
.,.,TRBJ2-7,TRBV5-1,TGCGCCAGCAGCCCCAGGGACCAGTCCTACGAGCAGTACTTC,CASSPRDQSYEQYF